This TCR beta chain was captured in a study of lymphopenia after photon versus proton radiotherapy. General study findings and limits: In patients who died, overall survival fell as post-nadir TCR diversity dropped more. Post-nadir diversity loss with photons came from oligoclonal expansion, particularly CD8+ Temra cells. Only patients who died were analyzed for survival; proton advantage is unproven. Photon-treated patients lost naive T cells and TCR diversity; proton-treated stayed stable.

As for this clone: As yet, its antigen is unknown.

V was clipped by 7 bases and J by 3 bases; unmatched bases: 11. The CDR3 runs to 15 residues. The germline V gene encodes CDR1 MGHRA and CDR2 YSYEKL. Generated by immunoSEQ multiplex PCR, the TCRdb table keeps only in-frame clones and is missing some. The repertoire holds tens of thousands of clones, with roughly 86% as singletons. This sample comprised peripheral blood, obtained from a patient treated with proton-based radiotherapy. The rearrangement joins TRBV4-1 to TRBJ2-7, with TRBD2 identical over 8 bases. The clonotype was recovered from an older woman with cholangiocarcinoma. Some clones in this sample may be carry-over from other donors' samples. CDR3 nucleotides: TGCGCCAGCATCGGACTAAGCGGGGGCCACTACGAGCAGTACTTC. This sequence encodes CASIGLSGGHYEQYF.